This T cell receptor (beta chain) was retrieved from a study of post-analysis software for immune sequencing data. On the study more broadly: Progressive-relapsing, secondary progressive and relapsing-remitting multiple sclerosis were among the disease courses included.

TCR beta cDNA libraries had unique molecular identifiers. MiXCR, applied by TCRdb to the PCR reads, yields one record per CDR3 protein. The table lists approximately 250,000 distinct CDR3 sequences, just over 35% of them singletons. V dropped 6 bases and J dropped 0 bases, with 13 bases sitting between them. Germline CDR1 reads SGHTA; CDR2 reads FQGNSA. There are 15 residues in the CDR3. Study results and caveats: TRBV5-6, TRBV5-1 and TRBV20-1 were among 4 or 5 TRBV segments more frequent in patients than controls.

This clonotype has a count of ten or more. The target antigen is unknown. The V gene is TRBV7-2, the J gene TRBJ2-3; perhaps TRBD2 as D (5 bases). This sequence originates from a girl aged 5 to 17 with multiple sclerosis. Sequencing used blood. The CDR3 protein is CASRFTGRSTDTQYF. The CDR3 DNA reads TGTGCCAGCAGGTTCACGGGAAGGAGCACAGATACGCAGTATTTT. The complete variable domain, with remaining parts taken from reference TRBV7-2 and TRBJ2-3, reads GAGVSQSPSNKVTEKGKDVELRCDPISGHTALYWYRQSLGQGLEFLIYFQGNSAPDKSGLPSDRFSAERTGGSVSTLTIQRTQQEDSAVYLCASRFTGRSTDTQYFGPGTRLTVL.